Listed below are T cell receptor beta chains from one sample, sequenced in a study of T cell repertoires in aging, cancer and after chemotherapy. TCRdb itself ran the multiplex PCR reads through MiXCR, one entry per CDR3 protein. Found here are around 2,800 distinct CDR3 sequences, 25% to 30% of them singletons; the top ten hold about 8.9%. Input material: blood. The receptors stem from a human donor with a solid tumor. Each CDR3 is given with its conserved first and last residue. Fields, in order: J gene, V gene, clone size, D gene, CDR3 DNA, CDR3 protein. The D gene is left open where the match is weak. Size tells how often a clone was seen (once, few, many) or the class of an expanded clone, and some rows leave it out.

>TRBJ2-5|TRBV19|large|.
TGTGCCAGTAGCGTTACTAGTCAGGCCGCCGCCCAGTACTTC
CASSVTSQAAAQYF
>TRBJ2-7|TRBV7-2|.|TRBD2
TGTGCCAGCAGCTACATAGCGGGAGATTCCTACGAGCAGTACTTC
CASSYIAGDSYEQYF
>TRBJ2-7|TRBV6-5|medium-sized|.
TGTGCCAGCCTGAGCCAAAGCTACGAGCAGTACTTC
CASLSQSYEQYF
>TRBJ1-1|TRBV6-2/TRBV6-3|medium-sized|.
TGTGCCAGCAGAACCATAACGGGCAGAGCTTTCTTT
CASRTITGRAFF
>TRBJ2-1|TRBV27|medium-sized|TRBD2
TGTGCCAGCAGTAGGCTAGCGGGGTACAATGAGCAGTTCTTC
CASSRLAGYNEQFF
>TRBJ1-2|TRBV5-4|few|.
TGTGCCAGCAGCTTGGAGTGGAAATCTAACTATGGCTACACCTTC
CASSLEWKSNYGYTF
>TRBJ1-3|TRBV5-4|few|.
TGTGCCAGCAGCACGGACGGGAGCTCTGGAAACACCATATATTTT
CASSTDGSSGNTIYF
>TRBJ2-7|TRBV19|.|TRBD1
TGTGCCAGCAGTGCACAGGGGCCCGCTTGGGAGCAGTACTTC
CASSAQGPAWEQYF
>TRBJ1-2|TRBV6-5|.|.
TGTGCCAGCAGCCCTGGGCAGGGGAGTGTTGGCTACACCTTC
CASSPGQGSVGYTF
>TRBJ2-7|TRBV6-5|.|TRBD1
TGTGCCAGCAGTTACGGTCTACAGGGGGCCTACGAGCAGTACTTC
CASSYGLQGAYEQYF
>TRBJ2-3|TRBV30|medium-sized|.
TGTGCCTGGGGTCTGACGGGCGGGGTAGATACGCAGTATTTT
CAWGLTGGVDTQYF
>TRBJ2-3|TRBV29-1|large|TRBD2
TGCAGCGTTGCGGGAGGATCGGGGGTTGATACGCAGTATTTT
CSVAGGSGVDTQYF
>TRBJ2-1|TRBV18|few|TRBD2
TGTGCCAGCTCACCCTTGGTAGCGGGCTCCTACAATGAGCAGTTCTTC
CASSPLVAGSYNEQFF
>TRBJ2-1|TRBV6-2/TRBV6-3|.|.
TGTGCCAGCAGTTACCGGACGGGGAATGAGCAGTTCTTC
CASSYRTGNEQFF
>TRBJ2-6|TRBV7-6|medium-sized|.
TGTGCCAGCAGCCCGCAGACAGGTTTTAACTCTGGGGCCAACGTCCTGACTTTC
CASSPQTGFNSGANVLTF
>TRBJ1-2|TRBV15|medium-sized|.
TGTGCCACCAGCAGACCCCCCGGGTATGGCTACACCTTC
CATSRPPGYGYTF
>TRBJ2-3|TRBV12-3/TRBV12-4|medium-sized|TRBD2
TGTGCCACCACGGGGGGAACTCAAGATACGCAGTATTTT
CATTGGTQDTQYF
>TRBJ1-3|TRBV28|.|TRBD1
TGTGCCAGCAGTTCGGGAGGACAGGAAGGTGGAAACACCATATATTTT
CASSSGGQEGGNTIYF
>TRBJ2-6|TRBV19|large|.
TGTGCCAGTCTATCGTTGGGGCGATATGGGGCCAACGTCCTGACTTTC
CASLSLGRYGANVLTF
>TRBJ2-6|TRBV13|medium-sized|.
TGTGCCAGCAGCTTAGGCGTTACCTCTGGGGCCAACGTCCTGACTTTC
CASSLGVTSGANVLTF
>TRBJ2-6|TRBV27|medium-sized|TRBD1
TGTGCCAGCAGTTACACCGCGACAGGGACAGCCTCTGGGGCCAACGTCCTGACTTTC
CASSYTATGTASGANVLTF
>TRBJ1-6|TRBV20-1|.|.
TGCAGTGCTTACCGGGACACTCGAAATTCACCCCTCCACTTT
CSAYRDTRNSPLHF
>TRBJ2-2|TRBV27|medium-sized|.
TGTGCCAGCAGTTCCTTATATTCCTTCGACAGAGAGCTGGCCGGGGAGCTGTTTTTT
CASSSLYSFDRELAGELFF
>TRBJ2-5|TRBV18|.|TRBD2
TGTGCCAGCTCAACACGGACTAGCGGGAGTCTGGAGACCCAGTACTTC
CASSTRTSGSLETQYF
>TRBJ2-2|TRBV12-3/TRBV12-4|medium-sized|.
TGTGCCAGCAGTCGACAGTCGAACACCGGGGAGCTGTTTTTT
CASSRQSNTGELFF
>TRBJ2-5|TRBV5-1|.|.
TGCGCCAGCAGCTCCATAGCGGTCCAAGAGACCCAGTACTTC
CASSSIAVQETQYF
>TRBJ1-5|TRBV19|.|.
TGTGCCAGTAGTTCGCAGGGCGAGCATCAGCCCCAGCATTTT
CASSSQGEHQPQHF
>TRBJ2-2|TRBV5-1|.|.
TGCGCCAGCAGCTGGCAGGAAATTCACAACACCGGGGAGCTGTTTTTT
CASSWQEIHNTGELFF
>TRBJ1-4|TRBV19|medium-sized|.
TGTGCCAGTAGTGCGGGACTGGATGAAAAACTGTTTTTT
CASSAGLDEKLFF
>TRBJ2-1|TRBV13|medium-sized|.
TGTGCCAGCAGCTTAGCCGGCGACTATCGGAAGAATGAGCAGTTCTTC
CASSLAGDYRKNEQFF
>TRBJ2-2|TRBV18|few|TRBD2
TGTGCCAGCTCTAGCGGGGCGGACACCGGGGAGCTGTTTTTT
CASSSGADTGELFF
>TRBJ1-2|TRBV6-1|.|TRBD1
TGTGCCAGCAGTGATACGGGACAGGGGTCTTTCTATGGCTACACCTTC
CASSDTGQGSFYGYTF
>TRBJ1-1|TRBV30|medium-sized|.
TGTGCCTGGAGGTTGGAGAACACTGAAGCTTTCTTT
CAWRLENTEAFF
>TRBJ2-4|TRBV15|.|.
TGTGCCACCAGCAGAGAACAGGCGACCGCCAAAAACATTCAGTACTTC
CATSREQATAKNIQYF
>TRBJ1-6|TRBV27|medium-sized|.
TGTGCCAGCAGTTTATCCGCCTCACCCCTCCACTTT
CASSLSASPLHF
>TRBJ2-2|TRBV6-5|.|TRBD2
TGTGCCAGCGTTGGAGCGGGAAGGACCGGGGAGCTGTTTTTT
CASVGAGRTGELFF
>TRBJ1-1|TRBV20-1|.|.
TGCAGTGCTAGAGACGCGATCGTCATGAACACTGAAGCTTTCTTT
CSARDAIVMNTEAFF
>TRBJ2-7|TRBV5-4|medium-sized|TRBD2
TGTGCCAGCAGCTTCGGGACTAGCGGAACCTACGAGCAGTACTTC
CASSFGTSGTYEQYF
>TRBJ1-4|TRBV12-3/TRBV12-4|.|TRBD1
TGTGCCAGCAGTTTAGGACAGGGTGGGCCTAATGAAAAACTGTTTTTT
CASSLGQGGPNEKLFF
>TRBJ2-7|TRBV6-5|medium-sized|.
TGTGCCAGCAGTCCCTCTGGAATGAGGGCCCTGTACGAGCAGTACTTC
CASSPSGMRALYEQYF
>TRBJ1-2|TRBV7-2|.|TRBD1
TGTGCCAGCAGCCAGGGGGCGTATTATGGCTACACCTTC
CASSQGAYYGYTF
>TRBJ1-3|TRBV6-5|medium-sized|.
TGTGCCAGCAGTTACGGCTTTCCCAGAAACACCATATATTTT
CASSYGFPRNTIYF
>TRBJ1-3|TRBV6-5|few|.
TGTGCCAGCAGCTTTACTGTATCTGGAAACACCATATATTTT
CASSFTVSGNTIYF